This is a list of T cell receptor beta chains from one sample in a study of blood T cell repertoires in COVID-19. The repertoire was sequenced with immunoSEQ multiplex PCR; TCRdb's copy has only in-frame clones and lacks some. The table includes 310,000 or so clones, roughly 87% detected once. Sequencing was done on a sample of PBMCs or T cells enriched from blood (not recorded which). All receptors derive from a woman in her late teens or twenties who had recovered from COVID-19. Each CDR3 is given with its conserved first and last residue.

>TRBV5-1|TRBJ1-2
CASSTEGARGGYTF
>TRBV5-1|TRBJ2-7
CASSPVGTNYEQYF
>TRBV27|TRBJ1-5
CASSLSTGWQPQHF
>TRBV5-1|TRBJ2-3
CASSLVAGPPDTQYF
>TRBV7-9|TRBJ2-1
CASSLSGGIYNEQFF
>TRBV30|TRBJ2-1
CAWGLAGSYNEQFF
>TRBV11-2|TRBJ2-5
CASSSLDRGRETQYF
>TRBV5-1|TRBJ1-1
CASSLGSQGGTEAFF
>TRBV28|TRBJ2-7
CASSLAGDRYEQYF
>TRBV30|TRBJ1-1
CAWSLGRWTPMNTEAFF
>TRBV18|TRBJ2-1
CASSPPDAGGPHNEQFF
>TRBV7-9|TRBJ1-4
CASSLAWDSLNEKLFF
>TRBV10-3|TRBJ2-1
CAISDGGTGGYNEQFF
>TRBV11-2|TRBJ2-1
CASSLDMIGLAAYNEQFF
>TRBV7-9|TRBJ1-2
CASSPTTGEGYTF
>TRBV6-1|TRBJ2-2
CASSERVRTGGGELFF
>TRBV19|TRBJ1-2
CASKARGSYGYTF
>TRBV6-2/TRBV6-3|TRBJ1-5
CASSYSVEGYQPQHF
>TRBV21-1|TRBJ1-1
CASSKGRTGTGGTEAFF
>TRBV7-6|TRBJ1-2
CASSLGTGASYGYTF
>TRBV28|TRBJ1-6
CASSTHTGGGNSPLHF
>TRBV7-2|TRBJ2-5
CASSLDGTSEETQYF
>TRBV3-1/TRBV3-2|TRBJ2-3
CASSPSTRLAETDTQYF
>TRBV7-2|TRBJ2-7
CASSPRSSYEQYF
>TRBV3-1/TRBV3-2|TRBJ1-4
CASSQADRGNEKLFF
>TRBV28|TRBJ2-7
CASRPQGVPYEQYF
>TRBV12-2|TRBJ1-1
CASRLSESGPRHKAFF
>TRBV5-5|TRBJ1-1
CASSLNRENTEAFF
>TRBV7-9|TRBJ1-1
CASSILGGGNTEAFF
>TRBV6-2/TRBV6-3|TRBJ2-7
CASSKRLAGGYEQYF
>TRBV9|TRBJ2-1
CASSVENTGYEQFF
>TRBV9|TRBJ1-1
CASSPPAGDTEAFF
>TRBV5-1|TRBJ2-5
CASRGRGSGETQYF
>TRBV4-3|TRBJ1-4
CASSQAGATNEKLFF
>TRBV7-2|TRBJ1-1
CASSPDDRLNTEAFF
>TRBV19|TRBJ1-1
CASSTERTGDARTKAEAFF
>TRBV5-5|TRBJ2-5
CASSPRGGAETQYF
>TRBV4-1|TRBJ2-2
CASSQGQPNTGELFF
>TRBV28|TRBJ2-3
CASSSRVSGVADTQYF
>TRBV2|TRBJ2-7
CASSEGSGNFYEQYF
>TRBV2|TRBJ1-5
CASSLRHVGNQPQHF
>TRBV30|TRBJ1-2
CAWSRGSYGYTF
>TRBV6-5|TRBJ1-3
CASSPKRDTIYF
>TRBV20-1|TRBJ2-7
CSASLGQGWGEQYF
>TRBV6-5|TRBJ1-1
CASSFSSGDGTEAFF
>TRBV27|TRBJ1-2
CASSPGRVYGYTF